The 27 T cell receptor beta chains below come from one sample, sequenced in a study of T cells of healthy individuals (dated by TCRdb to the late 2010s). Library prep was done by 5' RACE. Sequencer: Illumina MiSeq. Starting from the raw public reads, TCRdb applied fastp trimming at Q25, assembled clones with MiXCR and retained in-frame beta chains. Rows with one shared CDR3 protein collapse into an entry with the most common genes and DNA. For this sample there are tens of thousands of distinct CDR3 sequences; roughly 14% appear just once. The ten largest clones take up 15% to 20% of the sample. The source of these receptors is a human donor in good health.

The table lists this clonotype with many counts. The chain links TRBV3-1 to TRBJ2-3, with 8 bases fitting TRBD1. The CDR3 has 15 residues. V lost 5 bases, J lost 0 bases, and 4 bases stayed unmatched. Germline V gene data show CDR1 as LGHDT and CDR2 as YNNKEL (reference sequence). CDR3: CASSLTGVSTDTQYF. The CDR3, as DNA: TGTGCCAGCAGCTTGACAGGGGTTAGCACAGATACGCAGTATTTT.

This clonotype appeared many times. The CDR3 bases are TGTGCCAGTACGCGCTACAACCCAAGAAAACACTCCTACGAGCAGTACTTC. It codes for CASTRYNPRKHSYEQYF. The J gene is TRBJ2-7, the V gene TRBV19, with D hard to call. Between the trimmed V and J ends, which lost 7 bases and 0 bases, there was a span of 22 bases. The CDR3 is made up of 17 amino acids. Germline V gene sequence: CDR1 LNHDA, CDR2 SQIVND (reference sequence).

This rearrangement joins TRBV11-2 to TRBJ1-3; D may be TRBD1 (5 bases). This CDR3 contains 16 residues. Germline V gene data show CDR1 as SGHAT and CDR2 as FQNNGV. V was shortened by 5 bases and J by 0 bases, with 14 bases between the two germline ends. CDR3 sequence: CASSRSAGNSGNTIYF. The CDR3 nucleotides read TGTGCCAGCAGCCGATCGGCAGGGAACTCTGGAAACACCATATATTTT.

This clonotype turned up a few times. The chain recombines TRBV7-9 with TRBJ2-4; TRBD2 matches at 7 bases. The CDR3 has 13 amino acids. V was clipped by 4 bases and J by 5 bases; unmatched bases: 2. The V gene's germline CDR1 is SEHNR and CDR2 FQNEAQ (reference sequence). The CDR3 loop reads CASSSSGQNIQYF. The DNA of the CDR3 is TGTGCCAGCAGCTCTAGCGGCCAAAACATTCAGTACTTC.

Only a few counts were recorded for this clonotype. The gene calls are TRBV19 and TRBJ1-5, with D possibly matching TRBD1 (6 bases). The germline CDR1 and CDR2 sequences are LNHDA and SQIVND (reference sequence). Trimming removed 10 bases at V and 1 base at J, with 11 bases between. The CDR3 loop spans 13 amino acids. CDR3 residues: CATRTESNQPQHF. The DNA of the CDR3 is TGTGCCACCCGGACAGAGAGCAATCAGCCCCAGCATTTT.

V is TRBV5-1 and J is TRBJ2-1, with 7 bases matching TRBD2. Germline-derived CDR1 and CDR2 are SGHRS and YFSETQ. The junction had 7 bases not matched to a gene; V was cut back by 2 bases and J by 5 bases. The CDR3 loop spans 15 amino acids. The CDR3 sequence: CASSFNSGPNNEQFF. The CDR3 region has the DNA TGCGCCAGCAGCTTTAATAGCGGGCCTAACAATGAGCAGTTCTTC.

This clonotype appeared a few times. This chain connects TRBV2 to TRBJ2-7; 10 bases map to TRBD2. The CDR3 runs to 13 residues. The V and J ends lost 3 bases and 7 bases, in that order; junction bases with no gene match: 3. Germline assignment: CDR1 SNHLY and CDR2 FYNNEI. Here the CDR3 reads CASSDLAGVEQYF. The CDR3 DNA sequence: TGTGCCAGCAGTGATCTAGCGGGGGTTGAGCAGTACTTC. Supplemented by reference TRBV2 and TRBJ2-7, the full variable domain reads EPEVTQTPSHQVTQMGQEVILRCVPISNHLYFYWYRQILGQKVEFLVSFYNNEISEKSEIFDDQFSVERPDGSNFTLKIRSTKLEDSAMYFCASSDLAGVEQYFGPGTRLTVT.

This clonotype was detected a few times. This sequence joins TRBV12-3 or TRBV12-4 and TRBJ2-2; D may correspond to TRBD1 or TRBD2 (6 bases each). This CDR3 region has 18 residues. V was clipped by 5 bases and J by 0 bases, with 19 bases between them. CDR3 coding DNA: TGTGCCAGCAGTGGGGGGCAAAACGACCGATCGAACACCGGGGAGCTGTTTTTT. Its protein is CASSGGQNDRSNTGELFF.

This clonotype was detected many times. The genes are TRBV29-1 and TRBJ2-6; D remains ambiguous. This CDR3 comprises 13 residues. V was cut by 3 bases and J by 0 bases, with 3 bases left in between. Germline lookup yields CDR1 SQVTM and CDR2 ANQGSEA. CDR3 residues: CSVDSSGANVLTF. As DNA, the CDR3 is TGCAGCGTTGACAGCTCTGGGGCCAACGTCCTGACTTTC.

The rearrangement links TRBV7-9 to TRBJ2-7; 10 bases agree with TRBD2. This CDR3 is 13 amino acids long. Per the germline V gene, CDR1 is SEHNR and CDR2 is FQNEAQ (reference sequence). Trimming cost V 5 bases and J 5 bases; bases outside gene matches: 3. The CDR3 region has the DNA TGTGCCAGCAGCCGACTAGCGGGTGACGAGCAGTACTTC. Amino acid sequence: CASSRLAGDEQYF.

The chain combines TRBV5-5 with TRBJ1-4; D remains ambiguous. CDR1 is SGHKS and CDR2 is YYEKEE in the germline V gene (reference sequence). The V end lost 4 bases, the J end lost 5 bases, and 3 bases lay between the germline ends. This CDR3 has 11 amino acids. The DNA for the CDR3 is TGTGCCAGCAGCCCAAATGAAAAACTGTTTTTT. Its protein product is CASSPNEKLFF.

A few counts support this clonotype. The genes are TRBV6-2 or TRBV6-3 and TRBJ2-3; unclear D gene. The V gene's germline CDR1 is MNHEY and CDR2 SVGEGT. This CDR3 comprises 15 residues. The V and J ends lost 3 bases and 0 bases respectively, with 10 bases between them. DNA for the CDR3: TGTGCCAGCAGTTATCAAGCCTACAGCACAGATACGCAGTATTTT. Translated: CASSYQAYSTDTQYF.

This clonotype was counted many times. V is TRBV29-1 and J is TRBJ2-3; 7 bases align to TRBD1. Germline loops: CDR1 SQVTM, CDR2 ANQGSEA. The CDR3 consists of 13 residues. Unmatched junction bases numbered 6, after V lost 6 bases and J lost 3 bases. CDR3 sequence: CSVRQGGTDTQYF. The CDR3 coding sequence is TGCAGCGTAAGACAGGGCGGGACAGATACGCAGTATTTT.

This clonotype was seen many times. This chain joins TRBV11-2 and TRBJ2-3; 9 bases agree with TRBD2. Trimming cost V 0 bases and J 1 base; bases outside gene matches: 2. The CDR3 is made up of 16 amino acids. CDR1 SGHAT and CDR2 FQNNGV come from the germline V gene. CDR3 sequence (DNA): TGTGCCAGCAGCTTAGACATAGCGGGGGGCACAGATACGCAGTATTTT. It is translated as CASSLDIAGGTDTQYF.

In this sample, this clonotype turned up many times. This sequence joins TRBV6-1 and TRBJ1-2; D is ambiguous. Trimming took off 1 base at V and 4 bases at J, with 10 bases between the two ends. The CDR3 totals 14 residues. Germline assignment: CDR1 MNHNS and CDR2 SASEGT. CDR3 loop: CASSEGDWSYGYTF. The CDR3 bases are TGTGCCAGCAGTGAAGGAGATTGGAGCTATGGCTACACCTTC.

This clonotype was counted only a few times. V and J are TRBV20-1 and TRBJ2-7, with TRBD2 matching 13 bases. V lost 3 bases, J lost 2 bases, and 1 base stayed unmatched. The CDR3 runs to 14 residues. CDR1 is DFQATT, CDR2 SNEGSKA, per germline (reference sequence). The CDR3 DNA reads TGCAGTGCTAGTGGGACTAGCGGGACCTACGAGCAGTACTTC. This sequence encodes CSASGTSGTYEQYF.

The V and J genes are TRBV30 and TRBJ1-1; no clear D. There are 12 residues in the CDR3. V was pared by 0 bases and J by 6 bases, with 8 bases between. CDR1 is GTSNPN and CDR2 is SVGIG in the germline V gene (reference sequence). This chain's CDR3 is CAWSVRLPEAFF. DNA for the CDR3: TGTGCCTGGAGTGTGCGCCTTCCTGAAGCTTTCTTT.

The chain recombines TRBV7-6 with TRBJ1-3; D unclear. CDR3 size: 15 residues. Looked up from germline, CDR1 is SGHVS and CDR2 is FNYEAQ. Trimming removed 5 bases at V and 0 bases at J, with 11 bases between. In nucleotides, the CDR3 is TGTGCCAGCAGCCGAGACGTCGACTCTGGAAACACCATATATTTT. The encoded protein is CASSRDVDSGNTIYF.

This clonotype was detected only a few times. The CDR3 DNA follows: TGTGCCAGCAGCTTTGGCAGGGGCGGTAATGAAAAACTGTTTTTT. It codes for CASSFGRGGNEKLFF. The chain is built from TRBV11-2 and TRBJ1-4; TRBD1 is a possible D gene (6 bases). Germline CDR1 SGHAT, CDR2 FQNNGV. This CDR3 region has 15 residues. V lost 3 bases to trimming and J lost 4 bases, with 12 bases between them. Supplemented by reference TRBV11-2 and TRBJ1-4, the full variable domain reads EAGVAQSPRYKIIEKRQSVAFWCNPISGHATLYWYQQILGQGPKLLIQFQNNGVVDDSQLPKDRFSAERLKGVDSTLKIQPAKLEDSAVYLCASSFGRGGNEKLFFGSGTQLSVL.

The sample holds many counts of this clonotype. The chain uses TRBV10-3 and TRBJ2-7; the D is unclear. The V end was cut by 4 bases, the J end by 1 base, with 11 bases between. This CDR3 has 14 amino acids. Germline V CDR1 and CDR2: ENHRY, SYGVKD. This CDR3 reads CAISGRLESYEQYF. CDR3 in DNA: TGTGCCATCAGTGGTCGGCTAGAGTCCTACGAGCAGTACTTC.

The chain carries TRBV12-3 or TRBV12-4 and TRBJ2-1; D ambiguous. The CDR3 length is 14 residues. V dropped 7 bases and J dropped 1 base, with 11 bases sitting between them. The chain's CDR3 is CASKGGVSYNEQFF. CDR3 nucleotide sequence: TGTGCCAGCAAAGGTGGGGTTTCCTACAATGAGCAGTTCTTC.

This clonotype was picked up a small number of times. This sequence joins TRBV20-1 and TRBJ2-5; TRBD1 agrees at 8 bases. Per the germline V gene, CDR1 is DFQATT and CDR2 is SNEGSKA (reference sequence). CDR3 length: 16 residues. Losses at the gene ends were 4 bases for V and 1 base for J; bases not matched to a gene: 11. Here the CDR3 reads CSANRGQGEFQETQYF. The CDR3 nucleotides read TGCAGTGCTAACCGTGGACAGGGCGAGTTCCAAGAGACCCAGTACTTC.

The sample holds a few counts of this clonotype. This chain uses TRBV20-1 with TRBJ2-3, with 11 bases matching TRBD2. The CDR3 has 14 amino acids. Germline CDR1 is DFQATT and CDR2 is SNEGSKA (reference sequence). J was trimmed by 5 bases and V by 3 bases; bases with no gene match: 4. The CDR3 DNA sequence: TGCAGTGCTAGTAGCGGGAGGGCTGGAGATACGCAGTATTTT. Translated: CSASSGRAGDTQYF.

In this sample, this clonotype turned up a few times. The chain joins TRBV29-1 to TRBJ2-2, with D perhaps TRBD1 or TRBD2 (6 bases each). Deletions cut 1 base from V and 4 bases from J, with 10 bases between. CDR3 length: 14 amino acids. Germline V gene data show CDR1 as SQVTM and CDR2 as ANQGSEA. The CDR3 bases are TGCAGCGTTGAAGCGGGGGCCCGCACCGGGGAGCTGTTTTTT. It translates to CSVEAGARTGELFF.

This clonotype has ten or more counts. The rearrangement joins TRBV4-3 to TRBJ2-5, with D hard to call. The CDR3 is 15 amino acids. Germline CDR1 is LGHNA and CDR2 is YSLEER. Between the trimmed V and J ends, which lost 0 bases and 7 bases, there was a span of 15 bases. The DNA for the CDR3 is TGCGCCAGCAGCCAAGATTGGGTGAGCCCCAGGACCCAGTACTTC. It is translated as CASSQDWVSPRTQYF.

This clonotype was detected ten times or more. The chain is built from TRBV5-4 and TRBJ2-7, with D possibly being TRBD1 or TRBD2 (5 bases each). The CDR3 consists of 15 residues. Trimming shortened V by 2 bases and J by 0 bases, and 12 bases separated the two germline ends. Germline V CDR1 and CDR2: SGHNT, YYREEE (reference sequence). CDR3: CASSFGTLSSYEQYF. The CDR3, as DNA: TGTGCCAGCAGCTTCGGGACCTTAAGCTCCTACGAGCAGTACTTC.

This rearrangement joins TRBV5-6 to TRBJ2-1, with D maybe TRBD1 (5 bases). This CDR3 has 15 residues. The V gene lost 0 bases and the J gene lost 2 bases, with 9 bases spanning the gap. CDR1 is SGHDT, CDR2 YYEEEE, per germline. The CDR3 is CASSLGGRAYNEQFF. As DNA, the CDR3 is TGTGCCAGCAGCTTGGGTGGCAGGGCCTACAATGAGCAGTTCTTC.